Following are 6 T cell receptor beta chains from one sample sequenced in a study of blood T cell repertoires in COVID-19 (dated by TCRdb to 2018 to 2021). The method was the immunoSEQ multiplex PCR assay. This is the immuneACCESS table as TCRdb keeps it, with only in-frame sequences that have V and J called. A part of the clones is gone; compared with another copy, unresolved V genes explain less than half, and the rest is unexplained. Within this sample are 150,000 to 200,000 clones, with approximately 91% of them counted one time only. The top ten hold about 5% of the sample. The source material was peripheral blood. Source of these receptors: a man aged 18-30 years with COVID-19, enrolled during active disease.

Remarks on this clone: Other DNA variants within this sample encode the same CDR3. The rearrangement links TRBV11-2 to TRBJ2-1; TRBD1 matches at 9 bases. CDR3 length equals 16 residues. Trimming took 5 bases from V and 0 from J; bases not matched to a gene: 5. Looked up from germline, CDR1 is SGHAT and CDR2 is FQNNGV. The CDR3 loop is CASSQGTGSSYNEQFF. The CDR3 bases are TGTGCCAGCAGCCAAGGGACAGGGAGCTCCTACAATGAGCAGTTCTTC.

The chain has TRBV10-3 and TRBJ2-1, with TRBD2 as a possible D gene (5 bases). The CDR3 is 14 amino acids. Trimming cost V 3 bases and J 6 bases, with 12 bases left between them. Looked up from germline, CDR1 is ENHRY and CDR2 is SYGVKD. CDR3 region: CAISDRLEGNEQFF. CDR3 sequence (DNA): TGTGCCATCAGTGATCGTCTAGAGGGCAATGAGCAGTTCTTC.

The gene calls are TRBV7-2 and TRBJ2-7; D may be TRBD1 (5 bases). V lost 2 bases, J lost 0 bases, and 8 bases lay in between. The CDR3 is 14 residues long. CDR1 is SGHTA, CDR2 FQGNSA, per germline. The CDR3 protein is CASSLSRDSYEQYF. In DNA, the CDR3 is TGTGCCAGCAGCTTATCCAGGGACTCCTACGAGCAGTACTTC.

The chain carries TRBV13 and TRBJ2-7; D gene unclear. The germline CDR1 and CDR2 sequences are PRHDT and FYEKMQ (reference sequence). This CDR3 region has 12 residues. V was cut by 5 bases and J by 0 bases, with 5 bases left in between. The chain's CDR3 is CASSASSYEQYF. CDR3 sequence (DNA): TGTGCCAGCAGCGCCAGCTCCTACGAGCAGTACTTC.

The chain combines TRBV28 with TRBJ2-7; D possibly corresponds to TRBD1 (5 bases). The CDR3 has 15 residues. In germline, CDR1 is MDHEN, CDR2 SYDVKM. The germline V and J ends were trimmed by 2 bases and 3 bases, with 14 bases remaining between them. The CDR3 DNA reads as TGTGCCAGCAGTTTACCCCCCAGGGATATCTACGAGCAGTACTTC. The encoded protein is CASSLPPRDIYEQYF.

This clone was seen only once. The rearrangement links TRBV19 to TRBJ1-2, with 7 nucleotides matching TRBD1. Germline lookup yields CDR1 LNHDA and CDR2 SQIVND (reference sequence). The CDR3 covers 16 residues. V gave up 4 bases and J gave up 4 bases; unmatched junction bases: 12. CDR3 residues: CASSTRSRDSRYGYTF. The CDR3 coding sequence is TGTGCCAGTAGTACAAGATCCCGGGACAGTCGCTATGGCTACACCTTC.